One sample yielded the 13 T cell receptor beta chains listed below, sequenced in a study of siplizumab effects on memory and regulatory T cells. This table comes from immunoSEQ multiplex PCR, and its TCRdb copy is limited to in-frame clones, with some not included. The table shows around 100,000 clones, with 75% to 95% occurring only once. Material: CD4+ T cells sorted from blood. These receptors came from a human donor in good health.

This chain links TRBV18 with TRBJ2-3; maybe TRBD2 (5 bases). The length of the CDR3 is 17 residues. Germline CDR1 reads KGHSH; CDR2 reads LQKENI. Trimming removed 1 base at V and 1 base at J, with 15 bases between. CDR3 residues: CASSPRGEGRGTDTQYF. CDR3 DNA sequence: TGTGCCAGCTCACCACGAGGCGAGGGTCGAGGCACAGATACGCAGTATTTT.

For this clone: Additional DNA sequences in this sample encode the identical CDR3. The chain couples TRBV5-1 to TRBJ2-7; unclear D gene. Trimming pared 3 bases from V and 5 bases from J, leaving 21 bases between. CDR3 length equals 16 residues. The germline CDR1 and CDR2 sequences are SGHRS and YFSETQ. The chain's CDR3 is CASSWAGRASVDEQYF. In DNA form, the CDR3 reads TGCGCCAGCAGCTGGGCTGGCCGGGCTTCCGTGGACGAGCAGTACTTC.

The chain carries TRBV19 and TRBJ1-3, with D possibly being TRBD1 (5 bases). The CDR3 consists of 16 residues. Between the trimmed V and J ends, which lost 5 bases and 0 bases, there was a span of 14 bases. The germline V gene has CDR1 LNHDA and CDR2 SQIVND (reference sequence). CDR3 residues: CASSPWDVRSGNTIYF. DNA of the CDR3: TGTGCCAGTAGTCCCTGGGACGTCCGCTCTGGAAACACCATATATTTT.

The DNA of the CDR3 is TGTGCCAGCAGCTTGGACCGGTATAATTCACCCCTCCACTTT. Amino acid sequence: CASSLDRYNSPLHF. J is TRBJ1-6 and V is TRBV5-6; D is uncertain. Germline V gives CDR1 SGHDT, CDR2 YYEEEE. The CDR3 runs to 14 residues. V was trimmed by 0 bases and J by 4 bases, leaving 5 bases between them.

V is TRBV21-1 and J is TRBJ1-6. TRBV21-1 is marked as a pseudogene. This CDR3 has 15 residues. CDR3 sequence: CASSKVRGGHSPLHF. CDR3 DNA sequence: TGTGCCAGCAGCAAAGTAAGGGGGGGTCATTCACCCCTCCACTTT.

The chain has TRBV6-1 and TRBJ2-7, with 11 bases identical to TRBD2. The CDR3 runs to 15 residues. Losses at the gene ends were 8 bases for V and 3 bases for J; bases not matched to a gene: 9. CDR1 is MNHNS, CDR2 SASEGT, per germline. CDR3 sequence (DNA): TGTGCCAGCTCCCGGGGGCTAGCGGGGGGCTACGAGCAGTACTTC. Protein sequence: CASSRGLAGGYEQYF.

The chain uses TRBV12-5 and TRBJ2-3; no clear D gene. The germline gives CDR1 LGHNT, CDR2 FRNRAP. The CDR3 has 11 amino acids. V gave up 0 bases and J gave up 5 bases, with 0 bases separating them. In nucleotides, the CDR3 is TGTGCTAGTGGTTTGGTAGATACGCAGTATTTT. Amino acids: CASGLVDTQYF.

The chain employs TRBV28 and TRBJ2-1; D unclear. The CDR3 runs 14 residues. Germline CDR1 MDHEN, CDR2 SYDVKM. V was cut by 10 bases and J by 0 bases, with 13 bases left in between. The CDR3 here is CATSIVGSYNEQFF. CDR3 in DNA: TGTGCCACCTCAATTGTGGGCTCCTACAATGAGCAGTTCTTC.

The chain is built from TRBV9 and TRBJ2-5; perhaps TRBD1 as D (6 bases). Germline V lookup: CDR1 SGDLS, CDR2 YYNGEE. Deletions cut 0 bases from V and 0 bases from J, with 9 bases between. CDR3 size: 15 residues. CDR3 sequence (DNA): TGTGCCAGCAGCGTAGCGGGACAAAACCAAGAGACCCAGTACTTC. Its translation: CASSVAGQNQETQYF.

The chain combines TRBV9 with TRBJ1-3; 8 positions match TRBD1. V lost 0 bases, J lost 4 bases, and 3 bases stayed unmatched. CDR3 size: 15 residues. CDR1 and CDR2 (germline): SGDLS, YYNGEE. The CDR3 DNA is TGTGCCAGCAGCGTAGCATCAGGGGGCGGAAACACCATATATTTT. Its protein is CASSVASGGGNTIYF. The entire variable domain, with the rest obtained from reference TRBV9 and TRBJ1-3, is as follows: DSGVTQTPKHLITATGQRVTLRCSPRSGDLSVYWYQQSLDQGLQFLIQYYNGEERAKGNILERFSAQQFPDLHSELNLSSLELGDSALYFCASSVASGGGNTIYFGEGSWLTVV.

V gene TRBV5-1 combines with J gene TRBJ1-6; D is uncertain. There are 15 residues in the CDR3. V was pared by 0 bases and J by 4 bases, with 8 bases between. Germline V CDR1 and CDR2: SGHRS, YFSETQ. CDR3 in amino acids: CASSLAVSYNSPLHF. As DNA, the CDR3 is TGCGCCAGCAGCTTGGCAGTGAGTTATAATTCACCCCTCCACTTT.

The chain couples TRBV7-2 to TRBJ1-1; D remains ambiguous. V lost 5 bases and J lost 9, with 13 bases in between. This CDR3 spans 12 amino acids. The V gene's germline CDR1 is SGHTA and CDR2 FQGNSA. CDR3 sequence reads: CASSLPPEKAFF. The CDR3 bases are TGTGCCAGCAGCCTACCCCCGGAGAAAGCTTTCTTT.

The chain uses TRBV12-5 and TRBJ1-2; 7 bases agree with TRBD1. This CDR3 is 18 amino acids long. The V and J ends lost 1 base and 2 bases, in that order; junction bases with no gene match: 13. CDR1 is LGHNT, CDR2 FRNRAP, per germline. The CDR3 DNA sequence: TGTGCTAGTGGTTTGGGTCTGATTCAGGGGGAGGTGAACTATGGCTACACCTTC. Its protein is CASGLGLIQGEVNYGYTF.